This T cell receptor (beta chain) was obtained from a study of OX40 agonist ivuxolimab in advanced cancers. Study overall: Males comprised over 80% of the group, whose mean age was approximately 60 years (range roughly 20 to 85). Patients achieving partial responses numbered three: one hepatocellular carcinoma case and two cutaneous melanoma cases. Study findings and constraints: On average, a greater number of expanded clones characterised CD8+ T cells relative to CD4+.

The data were produced by immunoSEQ multiplex PCR, yet TCRdb's version contains in-frame clones alone and is incomplete. Of tens of thousands of clones in the sample, 75% to 90% are singletons; the top ten hold roughly an eighth. With respect to this clone: Its antigen is not known.

Germline-derived CDR1 and CDR2 are MGHRA and YSYEKL. CDR3 length: 16 residues. V was pared by 5 bases and J by 6 bases, with 11 bases of the junction left unmatched. Source: CD4+ or CD8+ T cells sorted from blood, taken in a trial of the OX40 agonist ivuxolimab. The rearrangement uses TRBV4-1 and TRBJ2-1, with 9 bases identical to TRBD1. The sequence was obtained from an adult with an advanced solid tumor such as melanoma, head and neck, liver or kidney cancer. The CDR3 DNA reads TGCGCCAGCAGCTCTCCCCTGGGACAGGGTCCCAATGAGCAGTTCTTC. Its translation: CASSSPLGQGPNEQFF.